This T cell receptor beta chain was identified in a study of T cells in Graves' hyperthyroidism and ophthalmopathy. Study background: Once the initial diagnosis was made, peripheral blood was obtained before any treatment. Study-level findings and limits: Clonotypes that were expanded in thyroid above 0.001 mostly appeared in blood too. Using 13 V-J features, a model discriminated ophthalmopathy from stable hyperthyroidism. Before onset, by a median of about six months, the model predicted ophthalmopathy.

The germline V and J ends were trimmed by 6 bases and 3 bases, with 15 bases remaining between them. CDR3 size: 14 residues. From RNA transcripts, TCR beta CDR3 regions were amplified. The TCR CDR3 was amplified in a first-round RT-PCR using the HTBI primer set. In TCRdb, the multiplex PCR reads were re-called with MiXCR into one record per CDR3 protein. This sample carries around 430,000 distinct CDR3 sequences, around 14% of them seen once, and the ten largest clones take 30% to 35%. A remark on this clonotype: Its target is not known.

The receptor comes from a woman in her 30s with Graves' hyperthyroidism. The sample consisted of blood. The gene calls are TRBV12-3 or TRBV12-4 and TRBJ2-7; D call uncertain. CDR3 sequence reads: CASSSDNGNYEQYF. In DNA form, the CDR3 reads TGTGCCAGCAGCTCCGACAATGGTAACTACGAGCAGTACTTC.